This is a list of T cell receptor beta chains from one sample in a study of response to subunit inactivated influenza vaccine. From the RT-PCR reads, TCRdb called clonotypes with MiXCR, one entry per CDR3 protein. The sample lists about 780,000 distinct CDR3 sequences; 18% were seen once. Sequencing was performed on PBMCs from blood, taken more than 4 days after vaccination. Receptor source: a man aged 50 to 60 who received an inactivated influenza vaccine. Both conserved end residues are trimmed from each CDR3.

j_gene,v_gene,CDR3aa
TRBJ2-3,TRBV10-3,AIGGQHTDTQY
TRBJ2-5,TRBV5-1,ASTPGGAQETQY
TRBJ2-1,TRBV18,ASSPTSGSAEQF
TRBJ2-7,TRBV4-3,ASSQDVPYEQY
TRBJ2-7,TRBV5-1,ASSLLNLPSYEQY
TRBJ2-2,TRBV20-1,SAYTGTANTGELF
TRBJ2-7,TRBV15,ATSRDLTGTYEQY
TRBJ1-2,TRBV7-2,ASSLEIGSNYGYT
TRBJ2-3,TRBV6-5,ASSYLLAGGLGDTQY
TRBJ2-5,TRBV9,ASSVASGRAGETQY
TRBJ1-5,TRBV5-6,ASSLAMGQLNQPQH
TRBJ2-1,TRBV27,ASSLSAYYNEQF
TRBJ2-5,TRBV15,ATSRAYGTDEETQY
TRBJ2-1,TRBV6-5,ASSYRTGFEQF
TRBJ2-4,TRBV12-3/TRBV12-4,ASSFSWKNIQY
TRBJ2-3,TRBV7-9,ASSLESPGLSDTQY
TRBJ2-3,TRBV20-1,SARVDSTDTQY
TRBJ1-2,TRBV12-3/TRBV12-4,ASSLRDRLRGYT
TRBJ1-3,TRBV29-1,SVGVTDTIY
TRBJ2-7,TRBV10-3,AISQGLARFPPNYEQY
TRBJ1-6,TRBV7-2,ASSLEVSPLH
TRBJ2-7,TRBV18,ASSQRTGEQY
TRBJ2-7,TRBV7-9,ASSRTTGEQY
TRBJ2-3,TRBV6-2/TRBV6-3,ASSYSIWTGTSGSLSTDTQY
TRBJ2-3,TRBV12-3/TRBV12-4,ASSLIAGGEDTQY
TRBJ2-7,TRBV5-1,ASSLTETSGGSYEQY
TRBJ2-7,TRBV5-6,ASSSGVSYEQY
TRBJ2-7,TRBV29-1,SVRLAGDYEQY
TRBJ2-7,TRBV7-2,ASSTPGQGTYEQY
TRBJ2-6,TRBV11-2,ASSIWTGGSGANVLT
TRBJ1-2,TRBV3-1,ASSQDAARGGYT
TRBJ2-5,TRBV24-1,ATSDSGLAGPLEETQY
TRBJ2-5,TRBV7-2,ASSLGPGYQETQY
TRBJ1-1,TRBV5-5,ASSEAVGAVNTEAF
TRBJ1-1,TRBV6-1,ASRDRGGNTEAF
TRBJ2-7,TRBV12-3/TRBV12-4,ASILSGTYEQY
TRBJ1-1,TRBV9,ASSAILRDTEAF
TRBJ2-7,TRBV25-1,ATREGSSYEQY